The TCR beta chain described here comes from a study of cytomegalovirus exposure and HLA in healthy donors (dated by TCRdb to the late 2010s). For the study in its entirety: According to a later analysis, one platform produced both the 120 validation repertoires and the 666 repertoires of the first cohort. The study was designed to test whether signatures of past pathogen exposure could be identified by cataloging public T cell receptors. Besides the first cohort of more than 650 subjects, a separate validation cohort made up of roughly 130 different subjects was used. To predict cytomegalovirus infection status, the study combined high-throughput TCR immunosequencing, statistical association of individual TCRs with disease status, and machine learning.

Turning to this clone: Its target antigen remains unknown. Base qualities were left out, and no much larger clone turns up one base away.

Summary of the overall study and its limitations: The study gave a list of under 200 TCR beta chains associated with cytomegalovirus. In both the original and validation cohorts, the classifier was reported to diagnose cytomegalovirus status with high specificity and sensitivity. A later analysis had no HLA typing for the validation cohort, so co-occurrence there was scored across all 110 or so repertoires. In vitro tests confirmed that three of the cytomegalovirus-associated TCR beta chains recognize cytomegalovirus antigens. Most TCR sequences were seen in very few donors, while some public TCRs were found in many individuals. The authors suggested that the approach could potentially be generalized to other disease states and immunological phenotypes. Subsequent analysis determined that TCRs grouped into clusters in the first cohort also showed a tendency toward co-occurrence across the roughly 110 validation repertoires, and approximately 94% of cluster scores exceeded 0.

V loses 7 bases at its end and J loses 7 bases; junction bases beyond the gene matches: 18. Inclusive of the bounding cysteine and phenylalanine, the CDR3 is 16 residues long. Just the 48-base CDR3 DNA is kept, in frame starting at base 1. Taken from the germline V gene (reference sequence), the CDR1 and CDR2 loops are MNHEY and SMNVEV. The library was generated by the immunoSEQ multiplex PCR assay. As for how the authors treated the data: A statistical classification framework was built for diagnosing cytomegalovirus status from the catalog of TCR beta chain sequences. This immuneACCESS table, as held by TCRdb, lists in-frame sequences with V and J called but not all clones. Of the missing ones, under half trace to an unresolved V gene in checked studies; the others have no known cause. For V, J and clone size, that table is used; D and trimming come from the DNA. The sample includes around 160,000 clones, with about 85% observed a single time. 2% to 2.5% of the sample belongs to the ten largest clones.

Separate from the roughly 700-subject first cohort, the validation cohort of 95 to 150 subjects was the group to which the donors belonged. The V and J segments used are TRBV27 and TRBJ2-5; TRBD1 fits 7 bases in the junction. Sequenced input: PBMCs. The sequence came from a man aged 25 to 40 in good health and CMV-seropositive. The bases read TGTGCCAGCACCAACTCCCGGGCACAGGGGCAGGCGACCCAGTACTTC. Its amino acids are CASTNSRAQGQATQYF.